This record looks at one TCR beta chain sequence and its context. The antigen remains unidentified. This PCR relied on a set of 60 Vbeta primers and 13 Jbeta primers. Clones were read by immunoSEQ multiplex PCR, and TCRdb kept only the in-frame ones, dropping some. The repertoire includes about 130,000 clones, approximately 80% of them detected once, and 1% sits in the top ten. J was trimmed by 1 base and V by 3 bases; bases with no gene match: 11. Germline CDR1 SGHAT, CDR2 FQNNGV. The CDR3 runs 18 residues. These data originate in a study of cytomegalovirus exposure and HLA in healthy donors. General study points: Later on, analysis showed that most CMV-associated TCR beta chains appeared to be HLA-restricted.

The chain uses TRBV11-2 and TRBJ2-4; the match to TRBD1 covers 8 bases. Sequenced material: PBMCs. The TCR sequence derives from a middle-aged man in good health and CMV-seronegative. The CDR3 sequence: CASSFGQGLVVAKNIQYF. The CDR3 nucleotides are TGTGCCAGCAGCTTCGGACAGGGCTTGGTTGTTGCCAAAAACATTCAGTACTTC.